This record looks at one TCR beta chain sequence and its context. No antigen is known for it. This specimen comes from a study of beta chain features in type 1 diabetes. Study results and caveats: Within patients, naive, central memory and Treg TCRB repertoires seemed more similar than within healthy donors.

cDNA synthesis used the whole RNA isolate, giving expressed TCRB sequences. Sequencing was performed with immunoSEQ multiplex PCR; in TCRdb, only in-frame clones are kept and a portion is missing. The table shows under 800,000 clones, with less than 20% occurring only once. The CDR3 runs to 16 residues. The ends were cut back, 4 bases at V and 0 bases at J, with 10 bases in the middle. From germline, CDR1 is MNHEY and CDR2 SMNVEV (reference sequence). This chain joins TRBV27 and TRBJ2-6, with a tentative D call TRBD2 (5 bases). Sequencing was carried out using naive CD4+ T cells from blood. The receptor was isolated from a man younger than 30 in good health. The CDR3 loop is CASSWRTGSGANVLTF. In DNA form, the CDR3 reads TGTGCCAGCAGTTGGAGGACTGGCTCTGGGGCCAACGTCCTGACTTTC. Full variable domain (rest looked up from reference TRBV27 and TRBJ2-6): EAQVTQNPRYLITVTGKKLTVTCSQNMNHEYMSWYRQDPGLGLRQIYYSMNVEVTDKGDVPEGYKVSRKEKRNFPLILESPSPNQTSLYFCASSWRTGSGANVLTFGAGSRLTVL.